These 22 T cell receptor beta chains share one sample of origin, sequenced in a study of blood T cell repertoires in COVID-19. Sequenced by immunoSEQ multiplex PCR; TCRdb stores in-frame clones only, minus some. The sample records 70,000 to 90,000 clones, nearly 90% being singletons. Sequences were obtained from peripheral blood. These receptors came from a man aged 50 to 59 with acute or convalescent COVID-19.

This chain's CDR3 is CATLDGGTGELFF. The CDR3 DNA sequence: TGTGCCACCCTAGATGGGGGGACCGGGGAGCTGTTTTTT. This chain connects TRBV25-1 to TRBJ2-2; possibly TRBD2 for D (6 bases). From germline, CDR1 is MGHDK and CDR2 SYGVNS. The length of the CDR3 is 13 residues. Trimming left V 10 bases short and J 5 bases short, with 14 bases between.

The chain carries TRBV28 and TRBJ2-3; 9 bases line up with TRBD2. Germline assignment: CDR1 MDHEN and CDR2 SYDVKM. V lost 1 base to trimming and J lost 2 bases; unmatched junction nucleotides: 10. CDR3 length: 18 residues. CDR3 in DNA: TGTGCCAGCAGTTTATATGCTAGCGGGGCCTTTAACACAGATACGCAGTATTTT. Amino acid sequence: CASSLYASGAFNTDTQYF.

V usage is TRBV18 and J usage is TRBJ1-1; 9 nucleotides match TRBD1. J gave up 1 base and V 6 bases, and 6 bases lay outside the gene matches. This CDR3 comprises 15 residues. Germline loops: CDR1 KGHSH, CDR2 LQKENI. The CDR3 sequence: CASSPDRGRNTEAFF. The CDR3 nucleotides are TGTGCCAGCTCCCCGGACAGGGGCAGGAACACTGAAGCTTTCTTT.

This clone was counted a single time. The gene calls are TRBV6-6 and TRBJ1-5; the match to TRBD1 covers 10 bases. The germline CDR1 and CDR2 sequences are MNHNY and SVGAGI (reference sequence). The CDR3 totals 15 residues. Trimming took 6 bases from V and 3 from J; bases not matched to a gene: 5. As DNA, the CDR3 is TGTGCCAGCAGAAGCGGGACAGGGGTCAATCAGCCCCAGCATTTT. It encodes CASRSGTGVNQPQHF.

CDR3 sequence (DNA): TGTGCCAGCAGCCGCGCAGGGGAGACAGATACGCAGTATTTT. It specifies CASSRAGETDTQYF. V usage is TRBV4-2 and J usage is TRBJ2-3, with a weak D call TRBD1 (6 bases). Germline V gene sequence: CDR1 LGHNA, CDR2 YNFKEQ. Trimming stripped 4 bases from V and 3 bases from J, with 11 bases between. The CDR3 is 14 residues long.

The gene calls are TRBV29-1 and TRBJ1-2, with D unclear. CDR1 SQVTM and CDR2 ANQGSEA come from the germline V gene. The CDR3 loop spans 16 amino acids. The V end was cut by 3 bases, the J end by 0 bases, with 17 bases between. The CDR3 region is CSVEREVVGTNYGYTF. The CDR3 DNA reads as TGCAGCGTTGAGAGGGAGGTAGTGGGGACTAACTATGGCTACACCTTC. Full variable domain (missing parts from reference TRBV29-1 and TRBJ1-2): SAVISQKPSRDICQRGTSLTIQCQVDSQVTMMFWYRQQPGQSLTLIATANQGSEATYESGFVIDKFPISRPNLTFSTLTVSNMSPEDSSIYLCSVEREVVGTNYGYTFGSGTRLTVV.

The chain carries TRBV19 and TRBJ2-7; 16 bases map to TRBD2. The CDR3 spans 16 residues. Germline CDR1 reads LNHDA; CDR2 reads SQIVND (reference sequence). V shed 5 bases and J 4 bases; nucleotides not matched to a gene: 5. In DNA, the CDR3 is TGTGCCAGTAGTCCTGGGACTAGCGGGGGGGCTTACGAGCAGTACTTC. Its translation: CASSPGTSGGAYEQYF.

The chain joins TRBV3-1 (or the pseudogene TRBV3-2) to TRBJ1-5; 7 nucleotides agree with TRBD1. The CDR3 sequence is 18 residues long. The germline gives CDR1 LGHDT, CDR2 YNNKEL (reference sequence). V lost 3 bases to trimming and J lost 0 bases; unmatched junction nucleotides: 11. CDR3 DNA: TGTGCCAGCAGCCAGGACAGGCTGGATCCCGATAGCAATCAGCCCCAGCATTTT. Protein: CASSQDRLDPDSNQPQHF.

The chain links TRBV7-9 to TRBJ2-7; 7 nucleotides agree with TRBD1. This CDR3 spans 14 amino acids. Germline loops: CDR1 SEHNR, CDR2 FQNEAQ (reference sequence). V shed 5 bases and J 3 bases; nucleotides not matched to a gene: 7. CDR3 in amino acids: CASSASRDSYEQYF. The CDR3 DNA reads TGTGCCAGCAGCGCCAGCCGGGACAGCTACGAGCAGTACTTC.

The V call is TRBV29-1, the J call TRBJ1-6; the D gene is possibly TRBD1 (6 bases). This CDR3 has 12 amino acids. Trimming stripped 7 bases from V and 7 bases from J, with 11 bases between. Per the germline V gene, CDR1 is SQVTM and CDR2 is ANQGSEA. The CDR3 nucleotides read TGCAGCGCAGGACAGCCGAATTCACCCCTCCACTTT. Translation: CSAGQPNSPLHF. Looking up the rest from reference TRBV29-1 and TRBJ1-6 gives the full variable domain: SAVISQKPSRDICQRGTSLTIQCQVDSQVTMMFWYRQQPGQSLTLIATANQGSEATYESGFVIDKFPISRPNLTFSTLTVSNMSPEDSSIYLCSAGQPNSPLHFGNGTRLTVT.

This sequence joins TRBV5-1 and TRBJ1-6; 7 bases align to TRBD1. The length of the CDR3 is 16 residues. With V trimmed by 0 bases and J by 9 bases, 9 bases remained unmatched. Germline values: CDR1 SGHRS, CDR2 YFSETQ. CDR3 region: CASSLELTGVGSPLHF. DNA of the CDR3: TGCGCCAGCAGCTTGGAACTAACAGGGGTAGGTTCACCCCTCCACTTT.

This chain connects TRBV19 to TRBJ1-4, with D perhaps TRBD1 (6 bases). The CDR3 extends over 16 amino acids. CDR1 is LNHDA, CDR2 SQIVND, per germline (reference sequence). With 7 bases removed from V and 3 bases from J, the gap between germline ends came to 18 bases. The CDR3: CASTNLQGRANEKLFF. In nucleotides, the CDR3 is TGTGCCAGTACCAACCTACAGGGCCGGGCTAATGAAAAACTGTTTTTT.

The chain joins TRBV7-9 to TRBJ2-3, with 11 nucleotides matching TRBD1. Germline-derived CDR1 and CDR2 are SEHNR and FQNEAQ (reference sequence). J was trimmed by 4 bases and V by 3 bases; bases with no gene match: 3. This CDR3 has 15 residues. The CDR3: CASSFGQGAADTQYF. The CDR3 region has the DNA TGTGCCAGCAGCTTTGGACAGGGGGCGGCAGATACGCAGTATTTT. Full variable domain (missing parts from reference TRBV7-9 and TRBJ2-3): DTGVSQNPRHKITKRGQNVTFRCDPISEHNRLYWYRQTLGQGPEFLTYFQNEAQLEKSRLLSDRFSAERPKGSFSTLEIQRTEQGDSAMYLCASSFGQGAADTQYFGPGTRLTVL.

J is TRBJ2-1 and V is TRBV2; TRBD1 agrees at 7 bases. This CDR3 is 20 amino acids long. V lost 5 bases to trimming and J lost 6 bases; unmatched junction nucleotides: 25. Germline-derived CDR1 and CDR2 are SNHLY and FYNNEI. CDR3 amino acids: CASSFSEDRISRGQSNEQFF. The CDR3 nucleotides read TGTGCCAGCAGTTTCTCCGAGGACAGGATATCTCGGGGCCAATCCAATGAGCAGTTCTTC.

The J gene is TRBJ1-4, the V gene TRBV5-8; D is undetermined. The V gene's germline CDR1 is SGHTS and CDR2 YDEGEE. Trimming pared 0 bases from V and 0 bases from J, leaving 9 bases between. The CDR3 has 16 residues. CDR3 loop: CASSLGGSATNEKLFF. The CDR3 DNA sequence: TGTGCCAGCAGCTTGGGAGGGTCGGCAACTAATGAAAAACTGTTTTTT.

The rearrangement links TRBV5-1 to TRBJ2-2; 9 bases map to TRBD2. This CDR3 comprises 16 residues. The trim removed 2 bases at V and 0 bases at J, leaving 2 bases unmatched. Germline assignment: CDR1 SGHRS and CDR2 YFSETQ. CDR3 sequence (DNA): TGCGCCAGCAGCTTTGAGCGGGGGGCGAACACCGGGGAGCTGTTTTTT. As protein: CASSFERGANTGELFF.

This chain uses TRBV11-1 with TRBJ2-5, with 10 bases that match TRBD1. J gave up 5 bases and V 5 bases, and 5 bases lay outside the gene matches. CDR1 is SGHAT and CDR2 is FQDESV in the germline V gene (reference sequence). The CDR3 spans 14 residues. CDR3 sequence: CASSPGTGAETQYF. The CDR3 DNA follows: TGTGCCAGCAGCCCGGGGACAGGGGCTGAGACCCAGTACTTC. Variable domain in full (rest from reference TRBV11-1 and TRBJ2-5): EAEVAQSPRYKITEKSQAVAFWCDPISGHATLYWYRQILGQGPELLVQFQDESVVDDSQLPKDRFSAERLKGVDSTLKIQPAELGDSAMYLCASSPGTGAETQYFGPGTRLLVL.

In DNA, the CDR3 is TGTGCCAGCAGAGACAGGGGGCTCTACGAGCAGTACTTC. This codes for CASRDRGLYEQYF. The genes are TRBV12-3 or TRBV12-4 and TRBJ2-7, with 10 bases that match TRBD1. This CDR3 contains 13 residues. After removal of 6 bases from V and 3 bases from J, the junction contained 2 bases not matched to a gene.

This clone was picked up many times. V usage is TRBV9 and J usage is TRBJ1-1; 7 bases map to TRBD1. The CDR3 runs 16 residues. Germline V gene data show CDR1 as SGDLS and CDR2 as YYNGEE. The junction had 9 bases not matched to a gene; V was cut back by 3 bases and J by 1 base. Here the CDR3 DNA reads TGTGCCAGCAGCGCTTATGGACAGGCAGAGAACACTGAAGCTTTCTTT. It codes for CASSAYGQAENTEAFF.

This clone came up a few times. The CDR3 region is CASSPQTGLMNTEAFF. DNA for the CDR3: TGTGCCAGCAGCCCCCAAACAGGGCTAATGAACACTGAAGCTTTCTTT. This chain links TRBV3-1 (or the pseudogene TRBV3-2) with TRBJ1-1; possible D gene TRBD1, 6 bases. Germline V CDR1 and CDR2: LGHDT, YNNKEL (reference sequence). The CDR3 sequence is 16 residues long. The ends were cut back, 4 bases at V and 0 bases at J, with 15 bases in the middle.

This clone has a handful of counts. This chain links TRBV7-9 with TRBJ1-2; D gene ambiguous. Germline CDR1 reads SEHNR; CDR2 reads FQNEAQ (reference sequence). Trimming left V 2 bases short and J 4 bases short, with 8 bases between. The CDR3 extends over 13 amino acids. The DNA for the CDR3 is TGTGCCAGCAGCTTAAGAGAGGCCTATGGCTACACCTTC. Its protein is CASSLREAYGYTF.

This clone has only one observation. The chain has TRBV5-1 and TRBJ2-7, with a tentative D call TRBD2 (7 bases). CDR3 size: 16 residues. Per germline, CDR1 SGHRS and CDR2 YFSETQ. The V gene lost 4 bases and the J gene lost 1 base, with 18 bases spanning the gap. CDR3 protein: CASSPDVGGPSYEQYF. In DNA, the CDR3 is TGCGCCAGCAGCCCCGACGTGGGGGGGCCGTCCTACGAGCAGTACTTC.